A single sample gave rise to the 6 T cell receptor beta chains below, sequenced in a study of blood T cell repertoires in COVID-19. TCRdb keeps only in-frame clones here, not all; method: immunoSEQ multiplex PCR. The table records fewer than 500,000 clones, 80% to 90% of them present only once. The sample consisted of peripheral blood. The source of these receptors is a woman between 25 and 40 years old with acute or convalescent COVID-19.

The chain couples TRBV30 to TRBJ2-1, with D tentatively TRBD1 (6 bases). Germline V gives CDR1 GTSNPN, CDR2 SVGIG (reference sequence). V dropped 8 bases and J dropped 5 bases, with 10 bases sitting between them. The CDR3 is made up of 11 amino acids. CDR3 amino acids: CAQGQNNEQFF. In nucleotides, the CDR3 is TGTGCCCAAGGACAGAACAATGAGCAGTTCTTC.

This chain connects TRBV27 to TRBJ2-7; D ambiguous. This CDR3 is built from 14 residues. Trimming stripped 0 bases from V and 3 bases from J, with 9 bases between. Germline V gene data show CDR1 as MNHEY and CDR2 as SMNVEV (reference sequence). CDR3 bases: TGTGCCAGCAGTTTATCGGCAGCGCTCTACGAGCAGTACTTC. This encodes CASSLSAALYEQYF.

The rearrangement links TRBV27 to TRBJ1-6; D gene ambiguous. Germline V gene data show CDR1 as MNHEY and CDR2 as SMNVEV (reference sequence). The V and J ends lost 2 bases and 11 bases respectively, with 10 bases between them. This CDR3 is 13 amino acids long. The CDR3 region is CASSLRETAPLHF. CDR3 in DNA: TGTGCCAGCAGTTTACGGGAGACGGCACCCCTCCACTTT.

The CDR3 spells CASSPTRDSGNTIYF. DNA for the CDR3: TGTGCCAGCTCACCTACCCGGGACTCTGGAAACACCATATATTTT. V and J are TRBV18 and TRBJ1-3, with unresolved D. Germline values: CDR1 KGHSH, CDR2 LQKENI. Trimming took 3 bases from V and 0 from J, leaving 9 bases between them. The CDR3 runs to 15 residues.

Regarding this clone: One junction end disagrees with the germline gene, perhaps due to a read error. The same CDR3 arises from other DNA sequences in this sample as well. The rearrangement uses TRBV2 and TRBJ1-2, with D tentatively TRBD1 (5 bases). There are 13 residues in the CDR3. Germline values: CDR1 SNHLY, CDR2 FYNNEI. CDR3 sequence reads: CASSAYRGEGYTF. The CDR3 DNA reads as TGCGCCAGCAGTGCCTATCGGGGGGAGGGCTACACCTTC. The entire variable domain, with the rest obtained from reference TRBV2 and TRBJ1-2, is as follows: EPEVTQTPSHQVTQMGQEVILRCVPISNHLYFYWYRQILGQKVEFLVSFYNNEISEKSEIFDDQFSVERPDGSNFTLKIRSTKLEDSAMYFCASSAYRGEGYTFGSGTRLTVV.

This chain connects TRBV11-1 to TRBJ1-1; TRBD1 matches 7 bases. Germline CDR1 is SGHAT and CDR2 is FQDESV (reference sequence). This CDR3 has 16 amino acids. With 5 bases clipped from V and 1 base from J, the junction kept 10 bases outside the gene matches. CDR3 coding DNA: TGTGCCAGCAGCCTCGAGACAGGGTTTCAGAACACTGAAGCTTTCTTT. Its translation is CASSLETGFQNTEAFF.